A selection of T cell receptor beta chains follows, all from one sample in a study of spatial heterogeneity in lung cancer. One entry per CDR3 protein results from TCRdb running MiXCR on the 5' RACE reads. The top ten clones hold more than 35% of a sample with 10,000 to 15,000 distinct CDR3 sequences, around 4.1% of them seen once. The starting material was PBMCs, obtained at surgery. The receptors shown here come from a male donor with early-stage non-small cell lung cancer. The CDR3 runs from the conserved cysteine through the conserved F or W. D genes are given only for firm matches. Expanded clones get a size class; other rows say once, few or many, or leave the size out.

j_call: TRBJ1-1
d_call: NA
clone_size: many
v_call: TRBV12-3/TRBV12-4
cdr3_nt: TGTGCCAGCAGCCCAGCTCGGACTGAAGCTTTCTTT
cdr3_aa: CASSPARTEAFF

j_call: TRBJ1-1
d_call: NA
clone_size: many
v_call: TRBV13
cdr3_nt: TGTGCCAGCAGCGCGGACTGGAAGGGAACTGAAGCTTTCTTT
cdr3_aa: CASSADWKGTEAFF

j_call: TRBJ2-1
d_call: TRBD2
clone_size: many
v_call: TRBV27
cdr3_nt: TGTGCCAGCAGTTTAAAGGGGCTAGCGGCCTTTCAAGGGAATGAGCAGTTCTTC
cdr3_aa: CASSLKGLAAFQGNEQFF

j_call: TRBJ2-3
d_call: NA
clone_size: many
v_call: TRBV4-3
cdr3_nt: TGCGCCAGCAGCCAAGAAGGGGTAGCAGACGACCGCACAGATACGCAGTATTTT
cdr3_aa: CASSQEGVADDRTDTQYF

j_call: TRBJ2-7
d_call: NA
clone_size: NA
v_call: TRBV29-1
cdr3_nt: TGCAGCCGACTCATGCAGAAGAGCGACGAGCAGTACTTC
cdr3_aa: CSRLMQKSDEQYF

j_call: TRBJ1-4
d_call: NA
clone_size: many
v_call: TRBV21-1
cdr3_nt: TGTGCCAGCAGCAAAGCCGCGGATCCGGGAAAACTGTTTTTT
cdr3_aa: CASSKAADPGKLFF

j_call: TRBJ1-2
d_call: NA
clone_size: NA
v_call: TRBV7-2
cdr3_nt: TGTGCCAGCAGCTTAGGTACCGGGGTCCATGGCTACACCTTC
cdr3_aa: CASSLGTGVHGYTF

j_call: TRBJ2-7
d_call: NA
clone_size: medium-sized
v_call: TRBV10-3
cdr3_nt: TGTGCCATCAGTGAAGTCGAACTTTCGAGCTCCTACGAGCAGTACTTC
cdr3_aa: CAISEVELSSSYEQYF

j_call: TRBJ2-5
d_call: NA
clone_size: many
v_call: TRBV15
cdr3_nt: TGTGCCACCAGCAGAGACCAAGAGGTTCAAGAGACCCAGTACTTC
cdr3_aa: CATSRDQEVQETQYF

j_call: TRBJ2-3
d_call: NA
clone_size: few
v_call: TRBV20-1
cdr3_nt: TGCAGTGCTATTGACGGTTTGACAGGCGATACGCAGTATTTT
cdr3_aa: CSAIDGLTGDTQYF

j_call: TRBJ2-2
d_call: NA
clone_size: medium-sized
v_call: TRBV28
cdr3_nt: TGTGCCAGCAGTTTGTTCATCCTAGGGTCCGGGGAGCTGTTTTTT
cdr3_aa: CASSLFILGSGELFF

j_call: TRBJ2-3
d_call: TRBD1
clone_size: many
v_call: TRBV10-2
cdr3_nt: TGCGCCAGCAGTGACGGACAGGGGATCACAGATACGCAGTATTTT
cdr3_aa: CASSDGQGITDTQYF

j_call: TRBJ2-7
d_call: TRBD1
clone_size: NA
v_call: TRBV25-1
cdr3_nt: TGTGCCAGCAGTGAAGGTCTTCCCGCAGGGGGCTACGAGCAGTACTTC
cdr3_aa: CASSEGLPAGGYEQYF

j_call: TRBJ2-2
d_call: NA
clone_size: many
v_call: TRBV2
cdr3_nt: TGTGCCAGCGGCCGGGACTACACCGGGGAGCTGTTTTTT
cdr3_aa: CASGRDYTGELFF

j_call: TRBJ2-1
d_call: TRBD1
clone_size: many
v_call: TRBV7-7
cdr3_nt: TGTGCTAGCAGCCGGACAGGGGCAGGGGAGCAGTTCTTC
cdr3_aa: CASSRTGAGEQFF

j_call: TRBJ1-2
d_call: NA
clone_size: many
v_call: TRBV7-2
cdr3_nt: TGTGCCAGCAGCTTAGGCGAGATCACTAACTATGGCTACACCTTC
cdr3_aa: CASSLGEITNYGYTF

j_call: TRBJ2-5
d_call: NA
clone_size: many
v_call: TRBV6-1
cdr3_nt: TGTGCCAGCAGTGAAAGGGCAGGGACGTACTTC
cdr3_aa: CASSERAGTYF

j_call: TRBJ2-2
d_call: NA
clone_size: many
v_call: TRBV5-4
cdr3_nt: TGTGCCAGCCCATCCGGCACCGGGGAGCTGTTTTTT
cdr3_aa: CASPSGTGELFF

j_call: TRBJ2-1
d_call: NA
clone_size: NA
v_call: TRBV6-2/TRBV6-3
cdr3_nt: TGTGCCAGCAGTTACGACAAAGGGATCACCGGGACCCAGAACCCGGATGAGCAGTTCTTC
cdr3_aa: CASSYDKGITGTQNPDEQFF

j_call: TRBJ2-3
d_call: NA
clone_size: many
v_call: TRBV9
cdr3_nt: TGTGCCAGCAGCGTAGTCGGGGACTCCCGGGCCGGGGATACGCAGTATTTT
cdr3_aa: CASSVVGDSRAGDTQYF

j_call: TRBJ2-3
d_call: TRBD2
clone_size: many
v_call: TRBV6-5
cdr3_nt: TGTGCCAGCAGTTACTCGAGTCCCTGGCGGGAGGGAGATACGCAGTATTTT
cdr3_aa: CASSYSSPWREGDTQYF

j_call: TRBJ2-7
d_call: TRBD2
clone_size: many
v_call: TRBV5-1
cdr3_nt: TGCGCCAGCAGCCTGACTAGCGGGAGGGCCAAAGCCGACGAGCAGTACTTC
cdr3_aa: CASSLTSGRAKADEQYF

j_call: TRBJ2-5
d_call: NA
clone_size: many
v_call: TRBV11-2
cdr3_nt: TGTGCCAGCAGCTTAAGCTACCAAGAGACCCAGTACTTC
cdr3_aa: CASSLSYQETQYF

j_call: TRBJ1-2
d_call: TRBD1
clone_size: many
v_call: TRBV4-2
cdr3_nt: TGTGCCAGCAGCCAGCACACGGGGGGTACAGGGGCTGGCTACACCTTC
cdr3_aa: CASSQHTGGTGAGYTF

j_call: TRBJ2-3
d_call: NA
clone_size: many
v_call: TRBV13
cdr3_nt: TGTGCCAGCAGCCTATGGACAGCTACAGATACGCAGTATTTT
cdr3_aa: CASSLWTATDTQYF

j_call: TRBJ1-6
d_call: NA
clone_size: few
v_call: TRBV7-6
cdr3_nt: TGTGCCAGAACAGAGGGGCCCTATAATTCACCCCTCCACTTT
cdr3_aa: CARTEGPYNSPLHF

j_call: TRBJ2-1
d_call: NA
clone_size: few
v_call: TRBV6-2/TRBV6-3
cdr3_nt: TGTGCCAGCAGCCCTCTGCCGAGGCGGGCCTACAATGAGCAGTTCTTC
cdr3_aa: CASSPLPRRAYNEQFF

j_call: TRBJ2-1
d_call: NA
clone_size: many
v_call: TRBV7-2
cdr3_nt: TGTGCCAGCAGCCCCTCTTTGAATGAGCAGTTCTTC
cdr3_aa: CASSPSLNEQFF

j_call: TRBJ1-2
d_call: NA
clone_size: many
v_call: TRBV7-9
cdr3_nt: TGTGCCAGCAGCCCGAACCTAGTAGGGTCCCGCACCTTC
cdr3_aa: CASSPNLVGSRTF

j_call: TRBJ2-1
d_call: NA
clone_size: many
v_call: TRBV11-2
cdr3_nt: TGTGCCAGCAGCTTAGAGCGGGGTGAGCAGTTCTTC
cdr3_aa: CASSLERGEQFF

j_call: TRBJ2-7
d_call: NA
clone_size: NA
v_call: TRBV6-5
cdr3_nt: TGTGCCAGCAGTTACTCATTGGAGTTGGTGGAGACCTACGAGCAGTACTTC
cdr3_aa: CASSYSLELVETYEQYF

j_call: TRBJ2-2
d_call: NA
clone_size: many
v_call: TRBV12-3/TRBV12-4
cdr3_nt: TGTGCCAGCACCCCCCCCCATGGCGGGGAGCTGTTTTTT
cdr3_aa: CASTPPHGGELFF

j_call: TRBJ2-1
d_call: NA
clone_size: many
v_call: TRBV6-1
cdr3_nt: TGTGCCAGCAGTGTCCCCACCAATGAGCAGTTCTTC
cdr3_aa: CASSVPTNEQFF

j_call: TRBJ2-3
d_call: NA
clone_size: many
v_call: TRBV5-1
cdr3_nt: TGCGCCAGCAGCTTGGTCGTCCCTCCGTCAGATACGCAGTATTTT
cdr3_aa: CASSLVVPPSDTQYF

j_call: TRBJ1-1
d_call: NA
clone_size: many
v_call: TRBV18
cdr3_nt: TGTGCCAGCTCACGTTCCCGGGACAACACTGAAGCTTTCTTT
cdr3_aa: CASSRSRDNTEAFF

j_call: TRBJ2-2
d_call: TRBD2
clone_size: many
v_call: TRBV6-2/TRBV6-3
cdr3_nt: TGTGCCAGCAGTTACTCGAGTAGCGGGAGACGACACGCCGGGGAGCTGTTTTTT
cdr3_aa: CASSYSSSGRRHAGELFF

j_call: TRBJ2-1
d_call: NA
clone_size: medium-sized
v_call: TRBV11-1
cdr3_nt: TGTGCCAGCAGCAGGGACGAAAACAATGAGCAGTTCTTC
cdr3_aa: CASSRDENNEQFF

j_call: TRBJ2-5
d_call: TRBD2
clone_size: NA
v_call: TRBV12-3/TRBV12-4
cdr3_nt: TGTGCCAGCAGCAACCTAGCGGAAGAGACCCAGTACTTC
cdr3_aa: CASSNLAEETQYF

j_call: TRBJ2-5
d_call: NA
clone_size: NA
v_call: TRBV3-1
cdr3_nt: TGTGCCAGCAGGTCACAGGGTTCGGAGACCCAGTACTTC
cdr3_aa: CASRSQGSETQYF

j_call: TRBJ2-4
d_call: TRBD1
clone_size: many
v_call: TRBV28
cdr3_nt: TGTGCCAGCAGTTTATCTGACCGGGACAGGATCCCGATAGCCAAAAACATTCAGTACTTC
cdr3_aa: CASSLSDRDRIPIAKNIQYF

j_call: TRBJ1-1
d_call: NA
clone_size: few
v_call: TRBV7-6
cdr3_nt: TGTGCCAGCAGCTTCCAGGGTATGACTGAAGCTTTCTTT
cdr3_aa: CASSFQGMTEAFF

j_call: TRBJ2-1
d_call: TRBD2
clone_size: many
v_call: TRBV9
cdr3_nt: TGTGCCAGCAGCGCCACTAGCGGTTACAATGAGCAGTTCTTC
cdr3_aa: CASSATSGYNEQFF

j_call: TRBJ2-1
d_call: TRBD1
clone_size: many
v_call: TRBV20-1
cdr3_nt: TGCAGTGCCCCGCTCCGGACAGGGGCGGCTGAGCAGTTCTTC
cdr3_aa: CSAPLRTGAAEQFF

j_call: TRBJ1-2
d_call: NA
clone_size: medium-sized
v_call: TRBV2
cdr3_nt: TGTGCCAGCAGTGACGGGACGGGTTATGGCTACACCTTC
cdr3_aa: CASSDGTGYGYTF

j_call: TRBJ2-3
d_call: NA
clone_size: many
v_call: TRBV27
cdr3_nt: TGTGCCAGCAGTTCCCAAGGAGCGGATACGCAGTATTTT
cdr3_aa: CASSSQGADTQYF

j_call: TRBJ1-1
d_call: TRBD1
clone_size: many
v_call: TRBV13
cdr3_nt: TGTGCCAGCAGCTATTACAGGGGTAACACTGAAGCTTTCTTT
cdr3_aa: CASSYYRGNTEAFF

j_call: TRBJ2-7
d_call: NA
clone_size: many
v_call: TRBV28
cdr3_nt: TGTGCCAGCAGTTTGTGGCTAGTTAAGAACGAGCAGTACTTC
cdr3_aa: CASSLWLVKNEQYF

j_call: TRBJ1-2
d_call: NA
clone_size: many
v_call: TRBV5-1
cdr3_nt: TGCGCCAGCAGCTTGGGACAGCAAACCTATGGCTACACCTTC
cdr3_aa: CASSLGQQTYGYTF

j_call: TRBJ1-4
d_call: NA
clone_size: many
v_call: TRBV6-5
cdr3_nt: TGTGCCAGCTCTCTTCGGGGGTCAGCGGGCACTAATGAAAAACTGTTTTTT
cdr3_aa: CASSLRGSAGTNEKLFF

j_call: TRBJ2-4
d_call: TRBD2
clone_size: many
v_call: TRBV13
cdr3_nt: TGTGCCAGCAGCTTGAGGGAGGGGCACATTCAGTACTTC
cdr3_aa: CASSLREGHIQYF

j_call: TRBJ2-7
d_call: NA
clone_size: many
v_call: TRBV6-2/TRBV6-3
cdr3_nt: TGTGCCAGCAGAAGACAGAGAGTCTACTACGAGCAGTACTTC
cdr3_aa: CASRRQRVYYEQYF